The 32 T cell receptor beta chains presented below share a single source sample, sequenced in a study of blood T cells in healthy people across ages. Primers used in a second PCR of roughly 6 to 11 cycles were a sample-barcoded 5' primer and a J-beta primer mix. One entry per CDR3 protein results from TCRdb running MiXCR on the 5' RACE reads. The table records roughly 1.4 million distinct CDR3 sequences, around 59% of them present only once. Sequenced: blood. These receptors all stem from a man younger than 35 in good health.

The chain combines TRBV21-1 with TRBJ1-5; the tabulated D call, TRBD1, remains unverified against the DNA. TRBV21-1 is a known pseudogene. The CDR3 totals 17 residues. CDR3 residues: CASSKALWQGAYQPQHF. For the CDR3, the DNA is TGTGCCAGCAGCAAAGCGCTTTGGCAGGGGGCGTATCAGCCCCAGCATTTT.

This clonotype was seen a handful of times. The gene calls are TRBV20-1 and TRBJ2-3; the match to TRBD2 covers 9 bases. With 2 bases clipped from V and 1 base from J, the junction kept 16 bases outside the gene matches. Germline V gene data show CDR1 as DFQATT and CDR2 as SNEGSKA (reference sequence). The CDR3 extends over 19 amino acids. CDR3 in DNA: TGCAGTGCTAGAACCCCTTGGCGGGAGGGCCAACAGCGCACAGATACGCAGTATTTT. Its translation is CSARTPWREGQQRTDTQYF.

This clonotype was counted only a few times. The V and J genes are TRBV6-5 and TRBJ2-7; possible D gene TRBD2, 5 bases. Between the trimmed V and J ends, which lost 0 bases and 7 bases, there was a span of 10 bases. Germline V gene sequence: CDR1 MNHEY, CDR2 SVGAGI. The CDR3 runs 13 residues. CDR3 amino acids: CASSYSISGEQYF. The CDR3 coding sequence is TGTGCCAGCAGTTACTCGATATCGGGAGAGCAGTACTTC.

This rearrangement joins TRBV28 to TRBJ2-7; tentative D call: TRBD1 (6 bases). The CDR3 has 16 amino acids. Per the germline V gene, CDR1 is MDHEN and CDR2 is SYDVKM. Trimming took off 4 bases at V and 0 bases at J, with 16 bases between the two ends. The chain's CDR3 is CASSSQTGPSSYEQYF. CDR3 bases: TGTGCCAGCAGTTCTCAGACAGGTCCGAGCTCCTACGAGCAGTACTTC.

The chain combines TRBV29-1 with TRBJ1-2; D unresolved. Looked up from germline, CDR1 is SQVTM and CDR2 is ANQGSEA. The CDR3 totals 11 residues. V was clipped by 3 bases and J by 5 bases, with 7 bases between them. CDR3 sequence: CSVEESYGYTF. CDR3 sequence (DNA): TGCAGCGTTGAGGAGTCGTATGGCTACACCTTC.

V and J are TRBV7-2 and TRBJ2-1; 10 bases line up with TRBD1. Germline V gene lookup returns CDR1 SGHTA and CDR2 FQGNSA. V trimming: 5 bases; J trimming: 6 bases; junction bases outside the gene matches: 10. CDR3 length equals 16 residues. In DNA, the CDR3 is TGTGCCAGCAGCCTCACCGGGACAGGGGTTTTCAATGAGCAGTTCTTC. Translating gives CASSLTGTGVFNEQFF.

The sample holds one count of this clonotype. The chain uses TRBV6-5 and TRBJ1-2; weak D call: TRBD1 (5 bases). This CDR3 region has 13 residues. In germline, CDR1 is MNHEY, CDR2 SVGAGI. The germline V and J ends were trimmed by 6 bases and 6 bases, with 14 bases remaining between them. This CDR3 is CASSRGHTDGYTF. The CDR3, as DNA: TGTGCCAGCAGCCGAGGACACACCGATGGCTACACCTTC.

In its sample, this clonotype was seen a few times. For the CDR3, the DNA is TGCGCCAGCAGCCGGACTACCATAGGAGGAGATACGCAGTATTTT. This encodes CASSRTTIGGDTQYF. The chain joins TRBV5-1 to TRBJ2-3, with a weak D call TRBD2 (6 bases). Germline V CDR1 and CDR2: SGHRS, YFSETQ. CDR3 length: 15 amino acids. V was shortened by 4 bases and J by 5 bases, with 17 bases between the two germline ends.

DNA of the CDR3: TGTGCCAGCAGTTTCGGGCGGGGGAACACCGGGGAGCTGTTTTTT. This translates into CASSFGRGNTGELFF. The chain is built from TRBV12-3 or TRBV12-4 and TRBJ2-2; TRBD2 might be the D (6 bases). Trimming stripped 3 bases from V and 1 base from J, with 9 bases between. The CDR3 spans 15 residues.

This clonotype showed up just a few times. This rearrangement joins TRBV10-3 to TRBJ2-7, with D perhaps TRBD1 or TRBD2 (5 bases each). This CDR3 is built from 16 residues. Germline CDR1 and CDR2: ENHRY and SYGVKD. The ends were cut back, 7 bases at V and 2 bases at J, with 21 bases in the middle. The CDR3 bases are TGTGCCATCAATGGAGACGAGGGGACCCCCCCCTACGAGCAGTACTTC. This gives the protein CAINGDEGTPPYEQYF.

The chain joins TRBV10-3 to TRBJ2-4; TRBD2 agrees at 8 bases. The DNA end is a closer match to TRBJ2-5, so the J assignment may be wrong. Germline CDR1 ENHRY, CDR2 SYGVKD. The CDR3 is 13 residues long. DNA for the CDR3: TGTGCCATCAGTGGCGGGAGGACAGAGACCCAGTACTTC. Its protein product is CAISGGRTETQYF.

The CDR3 sequence: CASSLGIAGSSYEQYF. As DNA, the CDR3 is TGTGCCAGCAGCTTAGGAATAGCGGGGAGCTCCTACGAGCAGTACTTC. The V and J genes are TRBV7-2 and TRBJ2-7; 8 bases line up with TRBD2. V lost 1 base to trimming and J lost 0 bases; unmatched junction nucleotides: 5. This CDR3 comprises 16 residues. Germline V gives CDR1 SGHTA, CDR2 FQGNSA. Full variable domain (missing parts from reference TRBV7-2 and TRBJ2-7): GAGVSQSPSNKVTEKGKDVELRCDPISGHTALYWYRQSLGQGLEFLIYFQGNSAPDKSGLPSDRFSAERTGGSVSTLTIQRTQQEDSAVYLCASSLGIAGSSYEQYFGPGTRLTVT.

The V call is TRBV4-1, the J call TRBJ2-4; TRBD1 matches at 9 bases. The end of the DNA fits TRBJ2-7 better, so the J call may be wrong. This CDR3 is 16 amino acids long. In germline, CDR1 is MGHRA, CDR2 YSYEKL. The DNA for the CDR3 is TGCGCCAGCAGCCATCTTTATGGGACAGGGAAATACGAGCAGTACTTC. Residues: CASSHLYGTGKYEQYF.

The chain recombines TRBV28 with TRBJ2-7; TRBD1 aligns across 9 bases. The length of the CDR3 is 16 residues. Germline CDR1 and CDR2: MDHEN and SYDVKM. V was pared by 3 bases and J by 1 base, with 7 bases of the junction left unmatched. CDR3 region: CASSLGNRGLSYEQYF. The CDR3 DNA sequence: TGTGCCAGCAGTTTGGGGAACAGGGGGCTGTCCTACGAGCAGTACTTC. Using reference TRBV28 and TRBJ2-7 for the parts outside the CDR3, the full variable domain is DVKVTQSSRYLVKRTGEKVFLECVQDMDHENMFWYRQDPGLGLRLIYFSYDVKMKEKGDIPEGYSVSREKKERFSLILESASTNQTSMYLCASSLGNRGLSYEQYFGPGTRLTVT.

The genes are TRBV20-1 and TRBJ2-1, with 8 bases identical to TRBD1. The CDR3 sequence is 13 residues long. The germline CDR1 and CDR2 sequences are DFQATT and SNEGSKA (reference sequence). J gave up 4 bases and V 3 bases, and 2 bases lay outside the gene matches. The CDR3 loop reads CSARDRDYNEQFF. For the CDR3, the DNA is TGCAGTGCTAGGGACAGGGATTACAATGAGCAGTTCTTC.

The chain couples TRBV20-1 to TRBJ2-5, with TRBD2 matching over 9 bases. CDR3 length: 13 residues. With V trimmed by 6 bases and J by 1 base, 3 bases remained unmatched. The germline V gene has CDR1 DFQATT and CDR2 SNEGSKA (reference sequence). The CDR3 loop reads CSALSGGQETQYF. In nucleotides, the CDR3 is TGCAGTGCCCTTAGCGGGGGCCAAGAGACCCAGTACTTC.

The chain combines TRBV2 with TRBJ1-5; perhaps TRBD1 as D (6 bases). The CDR3 contains 13 residues. The V gene's germline CDR1 is SNHLY and CDR2 FYNNEI. The V and J ends lost 4 bases and 6 bases respectively, with 10 bases between them. CDR3 DNA sequence: TGTGCCAGCAGTGCACAGGGCGGTCAGCCCCAGCATTTT. Amino acids: CASSAQGGQPQHF.

The chain recombines TRBV20-1 with TRBJ2-4, with D possibly called TRBD1 or TRBD2 (6 bases each). The tail of the sequence fits TRBJ2-7 better, so the J call may be wrong. Per the germline V gene, CDR1 is DFQATT and CDR2 is SNEGSKA (reference sequence). The CDR3 spans 13 residues. CDR3 loop: CSALTGGHYEQYF. As DNA, the CDR3 is TGCAGTGCTCTGACCGGGGGCCACTACGAGCAGTACTTC.

The chain has TRBV24-1 and TRBJ2-7, with TRBD2 matching 7 bases. V was pared by 7 bases and J by 2 bases, with 13 bases of the junction left unmatched. The CDR3 covers 16 residues. Germline V gene lookup returns CDR1 KGHDR and CDR2 SFDVKD. CDR3 coding DNA: TGTGCCACCAGGTGTGCTTTCCAGCGGGAAGCCTACGAGCAGTACTTC. As protein: CATRCAFQREAYEQYF.

This chain uses TRBV4-1 with TRBJ2-2; D gene unclear. V lost 8 bases and J lost 2, with 6 bases in between. The germline V gene has CDR1 MGHRA and CDR2 YSYEKL. The CDR3 length is 12 residues. The CDR3 DNA is TGCGCCAGCGAGAGCAACACCGGGGAGCTGTTTTTT. Translation: CASESNTGELFF.

The chain uses TRBV6-2 or TRBV6-3 and TRBJ1-2; a weak D match, TRBD1 (5 bases). Trimming took off 2 bases at V and 0 bases at J, with 10 bases between the two ends. The CDR3 length is 15 residues. Germline CDR1 MNHEY, CDR2 SVGEGT. CDR3 sequence reads: CASSYPQGPNYGYTF. In DNA form, the CDR3 reads TGTGCCAGCAGTTACCCCCAGGGTCCTAACTATGGCTACACCTTC.

The chain's CDR3 is CSVGQATEAFF. For the CDR3, the DNA is TGCAGCGTGGGACAGGCGACTGAAGCTTTCTTT. The rearrangement joins TRBV29-1 to TRBJ1-1; TRBD1 aligns across 8 bases. Germline CDR1 is SQVTM and CDR2 is ANQGSEA. V shed 6 bases, J shed 5 bases, and the junction held 2 bases outside the gene matches. The CDR3 is 11 amino acids.

There are a few counts of this clonotype. The chain joins TRBV25-1 to TRBJ2-7; D possibly corresponds to TRBD1 (6 bases). The CDR3 loop spans 14 amino acids. In germline, CDR1 is MGHDK, CDR2 SYGVNS. Deletions cut 3 bases from V and 5 bases from J, with 14 bases between. Written as DNA, the CDR3 is TGTGCCAGCAGTGAGGTCGAGGGGGTCCACGAGCAGTACTTC. Translated: CASSEVEGVHEQYF.

V and J are TRBV7-6 and TRBJ2-3; 9 bases align to TRBD2. Germline assignment: CDR1 SGHVS and CDR2 FNYEAQ. This CDR3 has 19 residues. The V gene end was trimmed by 5 bases and the J gene end by 3 bases; junction bases not matched to a gene: 18. The CDR3 loop reads CASSQPPWRGGGWTDTQYF. For the CDR3, the DNA is TGTGCCAGCAGCCAGCCCCCTTGGCGGGGGGGCGGGTGGACAGATACGCAGTATTTT.

A word on this clonotype: One end of the junction is discordant with germline, which a read error may explain. The chain carries TRBV7-8 and TRBJ2-1, with 8 positions matching TRBD2. Looked up from germline, CDR1 is SGHVS and CDR2 is FQNEAQ. CDR3 size: 16 residues. CDR3 residues: CASGFPPPAGDNEQFF. CDR3 bases: TGTGCCAGCGGCTTTCCCCCCCCAGCGGGGGACAATGAGCAGTTCTTC. The complete variable domain, with remaining parts taken from reference TRBV7-8 and TRBJ2-1, reads GAGVSQSPRYKVAKRGQDVALRCDPISGHVSLFWYQQALGQGPEFLTYFQNEAQLDKSGLPSDRFFAERPEGSVSTLKIQRTQQEDSAVYLCASGFPPPAGDNEQFFGPGTRLTVL.

The chain is built from TRBV12-3 or TRBV12-4 and TRBJ1-1; the D is unclear. Trimming stripped 7 bases from V and 0 bases from J, with 12 bases between. This CDR3 contains 14 residues. The CDR3 sequence: CASTPANMNTEAFF. The CDR3 DNA reads as TGTGCCAGCACCCCGGCCAACATGAACACTGAAGCTTTCTTT.

This chain joins TRBV2 and TRBJ2-1; 10 bases align to TRBD2. V lost 8 bases, J lost 4 bases, and 17 bases stayed unmatched. This CDR3 contains 18 residues. Germline V gene data show CDR1 as SNHLY and CDR2 as FYNNEI. CDR3: CASGPGLAPPWGYNEQFF. The CDR3 region has the DNA TGTGCCAGCGGGCCGGGACTAGCGCCTCCCTGGGGGTACAATGAGCAGTTCTTC.

The gene calls are TRBV29-1 and TRBJ2-5; 10 bases are a match to TRBD1. J gave up 4 bases and V 3 bases, and 5 bases lay outside the gene matches. Germline V gene lookup returns CDR1 SQVTM and CDR2 ANQGSEA. This CDR3 contains 14 residues. This chain's CDR3 is CSVEDRGVGETQYF. The CDR3 nucleotides read TGCAGCGTTGAGGACAGGGGGGTTGGAGAGACCCAGTACTTC.

The chain has TRBV5-1 and TRBJ1-2; D gene uncertain. The CDR3 totals 13 residues. Trimming left V 2 bases short and J 8 bases short, with 13 bases between. Germline V gene lookup returns CDR1 SGHRS and CDR2 YFSETQ. The CDR3 DNA is TGCGCCAGCAGCTTCGAGTCTTCCTTAGGCTACACCTTC. Its translation: CASSFESSLGYTF.

This chain links TRBV20-1 with TRBJ2-1; TRBD1 agrees at 8 bases. Germline-derived CDR1 and CDR2 are DFQATT and SNEGSKA (reference sequence). With V trimmed by 6 bases and J by 5 bases, 9 bases remained unmatched. This CDR3 region has 14 residues. The CDR3 coding sequence is TGCAGTGCAGGGAGGACAGGGATCAACAATGAGCAGTTCTTC. It yields the protein CSAGRTGINNEQFF.

The chain joins TRBV7-9 to TRBJ2-7; the D is unclear. The assigned J gene may be wrong: the sequence end matches TRBJ2-1 better. The CDR3 runs 16 residues. From germline, CDR1 is SEHNR and CDR2 FQNEAQ (reference sequence). This CDR3 is CASSLLWAGGDREQFF. In DNA form, the CDR3 reads TGTGCCAGCAGCTTATTGTGGGCAGGCGGCGATCGGGAGCAGTTCTTC.

The J gene is TRBJ2-7, the V gene TRBV29-1; D remains ambiguous. The CDR3 is 12 residues long. The V gene lost 3 bases and the J gene lost 7 bases, with 13 bases spanning the gap. Germline CDR1 is SQVTM and CDR2 is ANQGSEA. The CDR3 protein is CSVDQLDNEQYF. As DNA, the CDR3 is TGCAGCGTTGACCAGCTAGACAATGAGCAGTACTTC.